The clone carrying this T cell receptor beta chain was recorded a few times. What it binds is not known. Unique molecular identifiers were incorporated into the prepared TCRbeta library. Each CDR3 protein is one row after TCRdb ran MiXCR on the PCR reads. The sample yields 300,000 to 350,000 distinct CDR3 sequences, about a sixth seen once. With 5 bases clipped from V and 4 bases from J, the junction kept 6 bases outside the gene matches. CDR3 size: 15 residues. Germline V gene sequence: CDR1 SGHAT, CDR2 FQNNGV. These data are taken from a study of T-cell reconstitution after alpha-beta-depleted transplantation in children. General study findings and limits: Surviving thymic progenitors and recipient T cells were the source of high TCRbeta diversity at day 60 in some patients. The main origin of T-cell counts and diversity one year after transplant was newly produced T cells. In patients about two months after transplant, alpha-beta T cells reportedly arose from several hundred expanded graft clones.

The clonotype comes from a male patient between 2 and 15 years old who had a stem cell transplant for acute lymphoblastic leukemia, so the T cells may come from the graft donor. The V gene is TRBV11-2, the J gene TRBJ2-3, with TRBD1 identical over 10 bases. Sequenced here: PBMCs, mostly from graft donor cells, sampled 360 days after TCRalphabeta/CD19-depleted stem cell transplant. CDR3 coding DNA: TGTGCCAGCAGCCCACTAGGACAGGGGGCAGATACGCAGTATTTT. Translation: CASSPLGQGADTQYF.